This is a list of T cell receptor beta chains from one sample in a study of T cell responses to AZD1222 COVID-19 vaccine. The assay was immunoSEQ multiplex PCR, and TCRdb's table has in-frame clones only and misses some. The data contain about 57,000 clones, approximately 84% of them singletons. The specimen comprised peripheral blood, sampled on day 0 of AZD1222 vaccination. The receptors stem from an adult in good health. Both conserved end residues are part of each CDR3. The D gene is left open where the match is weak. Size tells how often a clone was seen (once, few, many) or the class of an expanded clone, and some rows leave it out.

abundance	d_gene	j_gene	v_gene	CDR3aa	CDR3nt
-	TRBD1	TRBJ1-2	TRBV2	CASSEGQGPTYGYTF	TGTGCCAGCAGTGAAGGACAGGGCCCAACCTATGGCTACACCTTC
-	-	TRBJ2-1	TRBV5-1	CASSYTSNNEQFF	TGCGCCAGCAGCTACACTAGCAACAATGAGCAGTTCTTC
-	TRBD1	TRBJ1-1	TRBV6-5	CASSTPGTGDSEAFF	TGTGCCAGCAGTACCCCCGGGACAGGGGACTCTGAAGCTTTCTTT
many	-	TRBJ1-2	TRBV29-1	CSVESGPRGYTF	TGCAGCGTTGAGTCCGGTCCGCGTGGCTACACCTTC
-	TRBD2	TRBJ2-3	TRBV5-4	CASSTAGTSGLSTDTQYF	TGTGCCAGCAGCACCGCCGGGACTAGCGGTCTAAGCACAGATACGCAGTATTTT
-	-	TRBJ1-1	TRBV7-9	CASSLEGGGTEAFF	TGTGCCAGCAGCTTAGAGGGGGGTGGTACTGAAGCTTTCTTT
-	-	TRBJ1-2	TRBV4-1	CASSQEGQNYGYTF	TGCGCCAGCAGCCAAGAGGGTCAGAACTATGGCTACACCTTC
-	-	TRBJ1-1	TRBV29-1	CSVLREGTEAFF	TGCAGCGTTCTTCGTGAGGGTACTGAAGCTTTCTTT
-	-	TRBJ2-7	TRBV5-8	CASSSYVIQQDGYEQYF	TGTGCCAGCAGCTCCTATGTAATCCAGCAAGACGGTTACGAGCAGTACTTC
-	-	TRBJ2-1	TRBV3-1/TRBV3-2	CASSQGGISYNEQFF	TGTGCCAGCAGCCAAGGCGGGATATCCTACAATGAGCAGTTCTTC
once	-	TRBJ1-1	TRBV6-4	CASSTGANTEAFF	TGTGCCAGCAGTACAGGAGCGAACACTGAAGCTTTCTTT
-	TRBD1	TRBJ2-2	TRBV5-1	CASSSGTGGTGELFF	TGCGCCAGCAGCTCGGGGACAGGGGGCACCGGGGAGCTGTTTTTT
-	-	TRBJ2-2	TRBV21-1	CASSILGTANTGELFF	TGTGCCAGCAGCATTTTGGGAACAGCGAACACCGGGGAGCTGTTTTTT
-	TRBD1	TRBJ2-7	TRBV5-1	CASSLENWGQGQEQYF	TGCGCCAGCAGCTTGGAAAATTGGGGACAGGGACAAGAGCAGTACTTC
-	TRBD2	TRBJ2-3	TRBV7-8	CASSLTGTSGMADTQYF	TGTGCCAGCAGCTTAACCGGGACTAGCGGGATGGCAGATACGCAGTATTTT
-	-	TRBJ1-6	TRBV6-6	CASNSLSMDSPLHF	TGTGCCAGCAACTCCCTCTCAATGGATTCACCCCTCCACTTT
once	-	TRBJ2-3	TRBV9	CASSAESAGPSWDTQYF	TGTGCCAGCAGTGCCGAATCAGCAGGGCCCTCTTGGGATACGCAGTATTTT
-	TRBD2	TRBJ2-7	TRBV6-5	CASRPREVGSYEQYF	TGTGCCAGCAGACCGCGGGAGGTTGGCTCCTACGAGCAGTACTTC
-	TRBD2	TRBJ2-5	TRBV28	CSTHSLAGGETQYF	TGTTCCACCCATAGCCTAGCGGGAGGAGAGACCCAGTACTTC
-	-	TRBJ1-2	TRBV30	CAWTTDSAEGYTF	TGTGCCTGGACGACCGATTCCGCTGAGGGCTACACCTTC
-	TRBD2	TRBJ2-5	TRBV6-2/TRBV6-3	CASSGGTSGRETQYF	TGTGCCAGCAGTGGCGGGACTAGCGGGAGGGAGACCCAGTACTTC
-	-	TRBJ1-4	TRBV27	CASSSYKDRTLNEKLFF	TGTGCCAGCAGTTCCTATAAAGACAGGACATTGAATGAAAAACTGTTTTTT
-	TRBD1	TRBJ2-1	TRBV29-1	CSVIGGTYNEQFF	TGCAGCGTTATAGGGGGCACCTACAATGAGCAGTTCTTC